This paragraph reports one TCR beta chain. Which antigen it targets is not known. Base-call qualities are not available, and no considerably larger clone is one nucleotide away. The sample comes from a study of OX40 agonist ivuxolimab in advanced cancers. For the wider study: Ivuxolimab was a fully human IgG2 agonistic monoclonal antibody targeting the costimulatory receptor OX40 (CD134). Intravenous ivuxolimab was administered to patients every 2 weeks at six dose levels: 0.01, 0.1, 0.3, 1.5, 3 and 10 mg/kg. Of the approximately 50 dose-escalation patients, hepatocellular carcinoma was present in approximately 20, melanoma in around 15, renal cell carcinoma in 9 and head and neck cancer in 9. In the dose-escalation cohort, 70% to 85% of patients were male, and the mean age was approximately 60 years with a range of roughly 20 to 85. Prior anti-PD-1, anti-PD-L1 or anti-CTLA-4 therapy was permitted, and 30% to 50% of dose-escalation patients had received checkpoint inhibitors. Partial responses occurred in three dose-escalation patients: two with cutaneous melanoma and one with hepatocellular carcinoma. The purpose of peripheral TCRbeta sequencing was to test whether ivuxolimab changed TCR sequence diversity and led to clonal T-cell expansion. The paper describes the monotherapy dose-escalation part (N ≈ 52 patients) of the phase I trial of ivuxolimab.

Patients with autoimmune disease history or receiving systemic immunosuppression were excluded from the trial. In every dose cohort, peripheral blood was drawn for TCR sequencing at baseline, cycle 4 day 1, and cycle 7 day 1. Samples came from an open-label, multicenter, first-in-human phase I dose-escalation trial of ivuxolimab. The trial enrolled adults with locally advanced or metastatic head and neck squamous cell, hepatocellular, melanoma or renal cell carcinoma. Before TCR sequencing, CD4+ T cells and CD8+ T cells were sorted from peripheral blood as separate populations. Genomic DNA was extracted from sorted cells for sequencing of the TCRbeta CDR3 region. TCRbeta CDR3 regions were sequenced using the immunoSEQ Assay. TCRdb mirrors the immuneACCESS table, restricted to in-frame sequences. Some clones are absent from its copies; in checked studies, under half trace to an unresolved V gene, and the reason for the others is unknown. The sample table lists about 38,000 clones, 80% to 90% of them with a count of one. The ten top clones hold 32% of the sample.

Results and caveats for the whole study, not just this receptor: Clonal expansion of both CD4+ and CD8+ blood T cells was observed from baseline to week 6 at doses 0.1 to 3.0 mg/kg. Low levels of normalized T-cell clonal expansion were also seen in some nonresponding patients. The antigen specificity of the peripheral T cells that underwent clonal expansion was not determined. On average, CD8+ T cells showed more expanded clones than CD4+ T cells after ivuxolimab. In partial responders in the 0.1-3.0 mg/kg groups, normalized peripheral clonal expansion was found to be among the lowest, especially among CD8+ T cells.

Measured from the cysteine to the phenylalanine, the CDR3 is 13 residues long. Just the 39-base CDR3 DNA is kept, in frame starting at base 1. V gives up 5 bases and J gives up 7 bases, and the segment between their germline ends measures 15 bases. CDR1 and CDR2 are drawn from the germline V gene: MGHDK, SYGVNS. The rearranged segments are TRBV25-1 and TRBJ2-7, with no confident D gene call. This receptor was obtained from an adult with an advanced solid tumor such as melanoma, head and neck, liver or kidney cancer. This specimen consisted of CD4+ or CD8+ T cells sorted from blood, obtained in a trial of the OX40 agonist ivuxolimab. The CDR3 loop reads CASSRPFLREQYF. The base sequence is TGTGCCAGCAGTCGACCTTTTCTACGGGAGCAGTACTTC.